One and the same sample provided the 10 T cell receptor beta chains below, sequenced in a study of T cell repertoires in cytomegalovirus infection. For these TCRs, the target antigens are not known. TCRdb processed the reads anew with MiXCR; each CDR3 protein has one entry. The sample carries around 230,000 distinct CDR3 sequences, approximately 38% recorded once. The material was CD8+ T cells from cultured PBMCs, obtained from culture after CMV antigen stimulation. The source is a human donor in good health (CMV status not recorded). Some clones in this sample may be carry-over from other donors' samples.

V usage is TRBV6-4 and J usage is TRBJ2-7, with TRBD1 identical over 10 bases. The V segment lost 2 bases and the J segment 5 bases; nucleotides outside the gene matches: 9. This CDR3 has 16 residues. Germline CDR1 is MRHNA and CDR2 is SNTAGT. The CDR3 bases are TGTGCCAGCAGTGACCGAGACAGGGGGCGAACCAACGAGCAGTACTTC. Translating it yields CASSDRDRGRTNEQYF.

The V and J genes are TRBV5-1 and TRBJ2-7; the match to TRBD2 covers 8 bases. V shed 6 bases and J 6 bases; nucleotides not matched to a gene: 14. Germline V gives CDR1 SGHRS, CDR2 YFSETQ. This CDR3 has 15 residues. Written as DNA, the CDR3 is TGCGCCAGCAAGACTTCGAGTAGCGGGATGGCCGAGCAGTACTTC. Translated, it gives CASKTSSSGMAEQYF.

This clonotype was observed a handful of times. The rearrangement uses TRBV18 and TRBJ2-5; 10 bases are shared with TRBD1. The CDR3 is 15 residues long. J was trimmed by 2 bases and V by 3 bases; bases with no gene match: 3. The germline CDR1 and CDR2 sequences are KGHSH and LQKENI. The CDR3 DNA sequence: TGTGCCAGCTCACCTAGACAGGGGGCACAAGAGACCCAGTACTTC. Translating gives CASSPRQGAQETQYF.

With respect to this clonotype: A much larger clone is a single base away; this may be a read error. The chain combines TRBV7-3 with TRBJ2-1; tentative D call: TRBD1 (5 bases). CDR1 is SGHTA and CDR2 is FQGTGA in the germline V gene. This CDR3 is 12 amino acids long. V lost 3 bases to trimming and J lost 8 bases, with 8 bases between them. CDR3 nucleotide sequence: TGTGCCAGCAGCTTGACAGTTGATGAGCAGTTCTTC. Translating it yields CASSLTVDEQFF.

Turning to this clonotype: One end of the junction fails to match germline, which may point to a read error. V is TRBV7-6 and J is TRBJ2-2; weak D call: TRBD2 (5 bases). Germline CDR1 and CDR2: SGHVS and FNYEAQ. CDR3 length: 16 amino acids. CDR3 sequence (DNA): TGTGCCAGCAGCTTCCTGGCCTCCGCTAGCACCGTGGAGCTGTTTTTT. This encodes CASSFLASASTVELFF.

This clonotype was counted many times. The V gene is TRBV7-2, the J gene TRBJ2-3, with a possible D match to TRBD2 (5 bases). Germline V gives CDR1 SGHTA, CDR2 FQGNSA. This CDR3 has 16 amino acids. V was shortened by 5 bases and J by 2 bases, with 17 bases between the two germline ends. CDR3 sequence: CASSPSGSATTDTQYF. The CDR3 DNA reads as TGTGCCAGCAGCCCATCTGGTAGCGCCACCACAGATACGCAGTATTTT.

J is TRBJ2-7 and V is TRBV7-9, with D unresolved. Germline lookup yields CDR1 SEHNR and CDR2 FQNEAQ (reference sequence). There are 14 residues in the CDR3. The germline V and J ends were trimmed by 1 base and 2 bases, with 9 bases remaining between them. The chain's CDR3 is CASSLGEIPYEQYF. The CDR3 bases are TGTGCCAGCAGCTTAGGCGAAATTCCCTACGAGCAGTACTTC.

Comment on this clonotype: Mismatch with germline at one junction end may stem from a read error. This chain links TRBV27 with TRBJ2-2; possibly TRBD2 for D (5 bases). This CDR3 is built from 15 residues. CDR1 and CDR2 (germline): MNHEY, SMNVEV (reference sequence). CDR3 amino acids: CASSLYDGNTGVLFF. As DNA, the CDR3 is TGTGCCAGCAGTTTATATGACGGGAACACCGGGGTGCTGTTTTTT.

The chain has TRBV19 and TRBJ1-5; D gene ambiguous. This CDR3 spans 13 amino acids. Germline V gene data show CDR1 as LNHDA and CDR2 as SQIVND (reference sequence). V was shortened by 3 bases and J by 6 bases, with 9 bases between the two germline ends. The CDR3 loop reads CASSIGWRQPQHF. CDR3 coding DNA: TGTGCCAGTAGTATCGGGTGGCGTCAGCCCCAGCATTTT.

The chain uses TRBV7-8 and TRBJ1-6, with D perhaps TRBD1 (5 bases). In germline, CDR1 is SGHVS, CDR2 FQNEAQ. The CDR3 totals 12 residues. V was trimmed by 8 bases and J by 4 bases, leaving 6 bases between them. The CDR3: CASGAYNSPLHF. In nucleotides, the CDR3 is TGTGCCAGCGGGGCGTATAATTCACCCCTCCACTTT.